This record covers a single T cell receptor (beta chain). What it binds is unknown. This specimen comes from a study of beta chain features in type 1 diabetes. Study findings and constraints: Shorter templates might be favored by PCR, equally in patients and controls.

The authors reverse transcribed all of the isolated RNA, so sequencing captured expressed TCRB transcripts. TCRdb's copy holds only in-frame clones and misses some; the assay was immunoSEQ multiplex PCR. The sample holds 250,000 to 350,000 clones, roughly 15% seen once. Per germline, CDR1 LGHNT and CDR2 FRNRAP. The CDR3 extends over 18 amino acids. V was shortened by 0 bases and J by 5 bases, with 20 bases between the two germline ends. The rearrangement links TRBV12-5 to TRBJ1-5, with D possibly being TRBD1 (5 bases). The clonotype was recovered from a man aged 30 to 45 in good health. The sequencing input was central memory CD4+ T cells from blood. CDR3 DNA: TGTGCTAGTGGTTTGGTACTGGCAGGGAATCCCAATTATCAGCCCCAGCATTTT. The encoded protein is CASGLVLAGNPNYQPQHF.